Following are 8 T cell receptor beta chains from one sample sequenced in a study of OX40 agonist ivuxolimab in advanced cancers. Data came from immunoSEQ multiplex PCR; TCRdb stores just in-frame clones and leaves some out. The table includes tens of thousands of clones, roughly 90% detected once. This sample comprised CD4+ or CD8+ T cells sorted from blood, obtained in a trial of the OX40 agonist ivuxolimab. These receptors originate from an adult with an advanced solid tumor such as melanoma, head and neck, liver or kidney cancer.

CDR3 protein: CASSLGLRGTQYF. CDR3 bases: TGTGCCAGCAGCCTGGGACTCCGGGGGACCCAGTACTTC. The genes are TRBV13 and TRBJ2-5; D is perhaps TRBD2 (6 bases). Germline V gives CDR1 PRHDT, CDR2 FYEKMQ (reference sequence). V dropped 5 bases and J dropped 7 bases, with 14 bases sitting between them. There are 13 residues in the CDR3.

The CDR3 region is CATSRVISGSYEQYF. In DNA form, the CDR3 reads TGTGCCACCAGCAGAGTTATTAGCGGGAGCTACGAGCAGTACTTC. The V call is TRBV15, the J call TRBJ2-7; TRBD2 matches 9 bases. This CDR3 spans 15 amino acids. CDR1 is LNHNV and CDR2 is YYDKDF in the germline V gene (reference sequence). Trimming cost V 1 base and J 3 bases; bases outside gene matches: 4.

V usage is TRBV13 and J usage is TRBJ2-1, with TRBD2 matching 8 bases. Germline V gene data show CDR1 as PRHDT and CDR2 as FYEKMQ (reference sequence). The CDR3 totals 16 residues. Trimming removed 5 bases from V and 2 bases from J; junction bases left unmatched: 8. CDR3 protein: CASSRKAGEPYNEQFF. The CDR3 DNA sequence: TGTGCCAGCAGCAGAAAAGCGGGAGAGCCCTACAATGAGCAGTTCTTC.

The CDR3 loop reads CSARGYYEQYF. In DNA, the CDR3 is TGCAGTGCTAGAGGGTACTACGAGCAGTACTTC. V gene TRBV20-1 combines with J gene TRBJ2-7; D ambiguous. The V gene lost 1 base and the J gene lost 3 bases, with 4 bases spanning the gap. Germline CDR1 reads DFQATT; CDR2 reads SNEGSKA (reference sequence). CDR3 length: 11 residues.

The chain has TRBV4-2 and TRBJ2-1, with 9 bases lining up with TRBD2. This CDR3 region has 16 residues. The germline gives CDR1 LGHNA, CDR2 YNFKEQ. Trimming at V came to 0 bases and at J to 8 bases, leaving 8 bases not matched to a gene. The CDR3 region has the DNA TGTGCCAGCAGCCAAGACAGGGGCGGGAGGGGTTATGAGCAGTTCTTC. Its translation: CASSQDRGGRGYEQFF.

This chain uses TRBV18 with TRBJ1-4, with 9 bases aligning to TRBD1. Looked up from germline, CDR1 is KGHSH and CDR2 is LQKENI. Unmatched junction bases numbered 4, after V lost 3 bases and J lost 5 bases. The CDR3 covers 15 residues. This CDR3 reads CASSPSGTGNEKLFF. In nucleotides, the CDR3 is TGTGCCAGCTCACCTTCCGGGACAGGGAATGAAAAACTGTTTTTT.

In DNA form, the CDR3 reads TGTGCCAGCAGCTCGAGGACAAGATCTAGCACAGATACGCAGTATTTT. Translated: CASSSRTRSSTDTQYF. V usage is TRBV11-2 and J usage is TRBJ2-3; a possible D gene is TRBD1 (5 bases). Looked up from germline, CDR1 is SGHAT and CDR2 is FQNNGV. The CDR3 is 16 residues long. Trimming pared 4 bases from V and 0 bases from J, leaving 14 bases between. The full variable domain, completed using reference TRBV11-2 and TRBJ2-3, is EAGVAQSPRYKIIEKRQSVAFWCNPISGHATLYWYQQILGQGPKLLIQFQNNGVVDDSQLPKDRFSAERLKGVDSTLKIQPAKLEDSAVYLCASSSRTRSSTDTQYFGPGTRLTVL.

The rearrangement joins TRBV19 to TRBJ2-5, with TRBD2 matching over 11 bases. CDR3 length: 14 residues. The ends lost 6 bases at V and 5 bases at J; junction bases unmatched: 5. Germline CDR1 LNHDA, CDR2 SQIVND (reference sequence). The DNA of the CDR3 is TGTGCCAGTAGGGGACTAGCGGTTAGCGAGACCCAGTACTTC. It yields the protein CASRGLAVSETQYF.